These 29 T cell receptor beta chains came from one sample sequenced in a study of T-cell memory formation after mild COVID-19. MiXCR was run by TCRdb on the 5' RACE reads, yielding one entry per CDR3 protein. The sample has roughly 610,000 distinct CDR3 sequences, around a sixth seen once. The source material was PBMCs or a T cell subset sorted from them (not recorded which). These TCRs come from an adult woman who had mild COVID-19 (a few samples of this study predate the infection). Cell type and time point are not known.

This clonotype was observed a few times. The rearrangement joins TRBV12-5 to TRBJ2-1, with 10 bases that match TRBD2. Germline CDR1 is LGHNT and CDR2 is FRNRAP. The CDR3 has 14 residues. The CDR3 bases are TGTGCCGGGCAAGCGGGAGGGATCTACAATGAGCAGTTCTTC. Its translation: CAGQAGGIYNEQFF. The variable domain in full, with the rest retrieved from reference TRBV12-5 and TRBJ2-1, is DARVTQTPRHKVTEMGQEVTMRCQPILGHNTVFWYRQTMMQGLELLAYFRNRAPLDDSGMPKDRFSAEMPDATLATLKIQPSEPRDSAVYFCAGQAGGIYNEQFFGPGTRLTVL.

This clonotype showed up just a few times. The CDR3 DNA is TGTGCCAGTAAGCGTCATTTGAATGAAAAACTGTTTTTT. It yields the protein CASKRHLNEKLFF. V usage is TRBV19 and J usage is TRBJ1-4; D not certain. The CDR3 sequence is 13 residues long. V was trimmed by 7 bases and J by 5 bases, leaving 11 bases between them. CDR1 is LNHDA, CDR2 SQIVND, per germline (reference sequence).

The rearrangement uses TRBV6-2 or TRBV6-3 and TRBJ1-2; D perhaps matches TRBD1 (6 bases). Trimming removed 4 bases from V and 6 bases from J, with 18 bases in between. CDR3 length: 15 residues. Per the germline V gene, CDR1 is MNHEY and CDR2 is SVGEGT. CDR3 protein: CASSFFRPGADGYTF. CDR3 nucleotides: TGTGCCAGCAGTTTCTTCCGCCCAGGGGCGGATGGCTACACCTTC.

This clonotype was detected a few times. The genes are TRBV7-9 and TRBJ1-6; D is undetermined. There are 14 residues in the CDR3. Germline loops: CDR1 SEHNR, CDR2 FQNEAQ (reference sequence). Trimming pared 2 bases from V and 9 bases from J, leaving 11 bases between. CDR3 nucleotides: TGTGCCAGCAGCTTAAGTTTGAGAAGTTCACCCCTCCACTTT. It specifies CASSLSLRSSPLHF.

This clonotype showed up just a few times. The J gene is TRBJ2-3, the V gene TRBV4-3; 7 bases fit TRBD1. The germline CDR1 and CDR2 sequences are LGHNA and YSLEER. The V gene end was trimmed by 5 bases and the J gene end by 3 bases; junction bases not matched to a gene: 8. The CDR3 is 15 residues long. The CDR3 loop is CASSIRGLGTDTQYF. The CDR3 coding sequence is TGCGCCAGCAGCATAAGGGGGCTTGGTACAGATACGCAGTATTTT.

This clonotype appeared a few times. The chain carries TRBV7-2 and TRBJ2-7; 10 bases agree with TRBD2. The germline gives CDR1 SGHTA, CDR2 FQGNSA. J was trimmed by 6 bases and V by 2 bases; bases with no gene match: 7. This CDR3 has 15 residues. The CDR3 loop reads CASSLTLAGTSEQYF. The CDR3 nucleotides read TGTGCCAGCAGCTTAACACTAGCGGGGACGAGCGAGCAGTACTTC.

This chain uses TRBV19 with TRBJ1-5; 7 nucleotides line up with TRBD1. The V and J ends lost 6 bases and 5 bases, in that order; junction bases with no gene match: 13. CDR3 length: 16 amino acids. Per the germline V gene, CDR1 is LNHDA and CDR2 is SQIVND (reference sequence). In nucleotides, the CDR3 is TGTGCCAGTAGCACTTCGACAGGGCGGAGAGATCAGCCCCAGCATTTT. Amino acids: CASSTSTGRRDQPQHF.

The chain carries TRBV4-1 and TRBJ2-5; D might be TRBD1 (5 bases). Trimming removed 0 bases at V and 1 base at J, with 9 bases between. The germline gives CDR1 MGHRA, CDR2 YSYEKL. The CDR3 length is 15 residues. The CDR3 bases are TGCGCCAGCAGCCAAGAAGGACACAGCCAAGAGACCCAGTACTTC. This sequence encodes CASSQEGHSQETQYF.

This chain uses TRBV12-3 or TRBV12-4 with TRBJ2-1; TRBD2 agrees at 14 bases. This CDR3 comprises 18 residues. The V gene end was trimmed by 6 bases and the J gene end by 9 bases; junction bases not matched to a gene: 16. The CDR3 DNA is TGTGCCAGCAGCCTTTCCCTGACTAGCGGGGGGGCCGATGCTGAGCAGTTCTTC. Its translation is CASSLSLTSGGADAEQFF.

The J gene is TRBJ2-7, the V gene TRBV4-1; a possible D gene is TRBD2 (5 bases). The CDR3 is 14 amino acids. Per the germline V gene, CDR1 is MGHRA and CDR2 is YSYEKL. The V gene lost 1 base and the J gene lost 3 bases, with 10 bases spanning the gap. CDR3 amino acids: CASSQGPRDYEQYF. The CDR3 nucleotides are TGCGCCAGCAGCCAAGGCCCCCGGGACTACGAGCAGTACTTC.

The chain recombines TRBV6-5 with TRBJ2-2; D perhaps matches TRBD1 (5 bases). CDR1 is MNHEY, CDR2 SVGAGI, per germline. The CDR3 length is 14 residues. V dropped 2 bases and J dropped 6 bases, with 10 bases sitting between them. CDR3 sequence reads: CASSYQGSSGELFF. For the CDR3, the DNA is TGTGCCAGCAGTTACCAGGGTAGCTCCGGGGAGCTGTTTTTT.

This clonotype was observed a handful of times. The rearrangement uses TRBV5-4 and TRBJ2-1; D gene ambiguous. Trimming stripped 2 bases from V and 0 bases from J, with 9 bases between. The CDR3 covers 15 residues. CDR1 is SGHNT and CDR2 is YYREEE in the germline V gene (reference sequence). CDR3 region: CASSFLGISYNEQFF. In DNA form, the CDR3 reads TGTGCCAGCAGCTTTTTGGGTATCTCCTACAATGAGCAGTTCTTC.

The genes are TRBV7-9 and TRBJ1-1; D gene uncertain. The CDR3 covers 19 residues. Trimming stripped 1 base from V and 0 bases from J, with 21 bases between. The germline V gene has CDR1 SEHNR and CDR2 FQNEAQ (reference sequence). The CDR3 is CASSLGRTARLDMNTEAFF. CDR3 nucleotide sequence: TGTGCCAGCAGCTTAGGAAGGACTGCGCGCCTAGATATGAACACTGAAGCTTTCTTT.

The table lists this clonotype with many counts. The chain employs TRBV11-3 and TRBJ2-2; D is ambiguous. Trimming removed 5 bases from V and 7 bases from J, with 8 bases in between. The CDR3 contains 12 residues. Germline V lookup: CDR1 SGHNT, CDR2 YENEEA. The CDR3 DNA sequence: TGTGCCAGCAGCCCGCTGGGCGGGGAGCTGTTTTTT. This translates into CASSPLGGELFF. The full variable domain, its missing parts supplied by reference TRBV11-3 and TRBJ2-2, is EAGVVQSPRYKIIEKKQPVAFWCNPISGHNTLYWYLQNLGQGPELLIRYENEEAVDDSQLPKDRFSAERLKGVDSTLKIQPAELGDSAVYLCASSPLGGELFFGEGSRLTVL.

The chain is built from TRBV28 and TRBJ2-5; 7 nucleotides match TRBD2. Germline assignment: CDR1 MDHEN and CDR2 SYDVKM. Losses at the gene ends were 9 bases for V and 5 bases for J; bases not matched to a gene: 6. The length of the CDR3 is 12 residues. This CDR3 is CASQGGLETQYF. The CDR3 DNA is TGTGCCAGTCAGGGAGGGCTGGAGACCCAGTACTTC.

The CDR3 DNA reads TGTGCCAGCAGCCCTCGGGGGAGAAGCACAGATACGCAGTATTTT. Protein sequence: CASSPRGRSTDTQYF. The chain couples TRBV7-3 to TRBJ2-3; maybe TRBD2 (6 bases). The CDR3 is 15 amino acids. V lost 5 bases and J 0 bases, leaving 12 bases between the germline ends. Germline V lookup: CDR1 SGHTA, CDR2 FQGTGA. Full variable domain (missing parts from reference TRBV7-3 and TRBJ2-3): GAGVSQTPSNKVTEKGKYVELRCDPISGHTALYWYRQSLGQGPEFLIYFQGTGAADDSGLPNDRFFAVRPEGSVSTLKIQRTERGDSAVYLCASSPRGRSTDTQYFGPGTRLTVL.

This clonotype came up a few times. This chain links TRBV10-2 with TRBJ2-3; 10 bases map to TRBD2. The CDR3 is 15 amino acids. V gave up 6 bases and J gave up 5 bases; unmatched junction bases: 8. Germline V gene sequence: CDR1 WSHSY, CDR2 SAAADI. The CDR3 spells CASSGAGGPEDTQYF. Written as DNA, the CDR3 is TGCGCCAGCAGCGGAGCGGGAGGGCCGGAAGATACGCAGTATTTT.

The chain has TRBV24-1 and TRBJ2-1, with 10 nucleotides matching TRBD2. CDR3 length: 15 amino acids. Per germline, CDR1 KGHDR and CDR2 SFDVKD. Germline trimming cut 2 bases from V and 5 bases from J; bases unmatched to any gene: 2. The CDR3: CATSDSSGGHNEQFF. Here the CDR3 DNA reads TGTGCCACCAGTGATTCTAGCGGGGGTCACAATGAGCAGTTCTTC.

The V gene is TRBV7-9, the J gene TRBJ2-2; no clear D. The ends were cut back, 7 bases at V and 4 bases at J, with 16 bases in the middle. In germline, CDR1 is SEHNR, CDR2 FQNEAQ (reference sequence). The CDR3 has 15 amino acids. DNA of the CDR3: TGTGCCAGCAACGCAGGTGGAGCCATCACCGGGGAGCTGTTTTTT. Translation gives CASNAGGAITGELFF.

This clonotype was seen many times. The genes are TRBV5-1 and TRBJ1-1; 11 bases agree with TRBD1. The CDR3 length is 16 residues. The V gene end was trimmed by 3 bases and the J gene end by 5 bases; junction bases not matched to a gene: 9. Germline V gene data show CDR1 as SGHRS and CDR2 as YFSETQ. CDR3 in DNA: TGCGCCAGCAGCTGGCTGCCGGGACAGGGGGAGACTGAAGCTTTCTTT. Residues: CASSWLPGQGETEAFF.

The rearrangement uses TRBV3-1 and TRBJ1-5, with 7 bases aligning to TRBD1. This CDR3 has 15 residues. Germline V gene data show CDR1 as LGHDT and CDR2 as YNNKEL (reference sequence). With 6 bases clipped from V and 6 bases from J, the junction kept 11 bases outside the gene matches. This CDR3 reads CASSHGTVQGQPQHF. The CDR3 DNA sequence: TGTGCCAGCAGTCACGGGACAGTCCAGGGTCAGCCCCAGCATTTT. Together with reference TRBV3-1 and TRBJ1-5, the CDR3 gives the full variable domain: DTAVSQTPKYLVTQMGNDKSIKCEQNLGHDTMYWYKQDSKKFLKIMFSYNNKELIINETVPNRFSPKSPDKAHLNLHINSLELGDSAVYFCASSHGTVQGQPQHFGDGTRLSIL.

The chain carries TRBV6-5 and TRBJ2-1, with 11 bases fitting TRBD2. The CDR3 has 16 residues. The germline CDR1 and CDR2 sequences are MNHEY and SVGAGI. J gave up 8 bases and V 6 bases, and 12 bases lay outside the gene matches. CDR3 in amino acids: CASRETGTSGGDEQFF. CDR3 in DNA: TGTGCCAGCAGGGAAACCGGGACTAGCGGTGGTGATGAGCAGTTCTTC.

This clonotype was observed a few times. The V call is TRBV21-1, the J call TRBJ2-7; the D segment call TRBD1 is taken from the table without a DNA check. TRBV21-1 is a documented pseudogene. The CDR3 consists of 16 residues. CDR3 sequence: CASSPSRDRGPYEQYF. The CDR3 DNA is TGTGCCAGCAGCCCATCCCGGGACAGGGGGCCATACGAGCAGTACTTC.

The CDR3 loop is CSASGSGVEQFF. The CDR3 bases are TGCAGCGCTTCCGGGAGTGGAGTGGAGCAGTTCTTC. V gene TRBV29-1 combines with J gene TRBJ2-1; D possibly corresponds to TRBD2 (6 bases). This CDR3 is 12 amino acids long. The germline V gene encodes CDR1 SQVTM and CDR2 ANQGSEA. With 7 bases removed from V and 10 bases from J, the gap between germline ends came to 17 bases.

V and J are TRBV5-1 and TRBJ2-1, with TRBD2 identical over 10 bases. Germline CDR1 is SGHRS and CDR2 is YFSETQ. This CDR3 has 20 residues. V lost 2 bases, J lost 0 bases, and 14 bases stayed unmatched. The CDR3 is CASSFPNTSSGSASYNEQFF. The DNA for the CDR3 is TGCGCCAGCAGCTTCCCTAACACTTCTAGCGGGAGTGCCTCCTACAATGAGCAGTTCTTC.

This clonotype was recorded at least ten times. The CDR3 protein is CSVRSPGQVDGYTF. CDR3 coding DNA: TGCAGCGTCAGATCTCCGGGACAGGTGGATGGCTACACCTTC. The chain joins TRBV29-1 to TRBJ1-2; 8 bases align to TRBD1. The CDR3 has 14 residues. J was trimmed by 6 bases and V by 6 bases; bases with no gene match: 12. Germline V gives CDR1 SQVTM, CDR2 ANQGSEA.

This clonotype was observed at least ten times. The genes are TRBV12-3 or TRBV12-4 and TRBJ2-7; no firm D call. CDR3 length: 13 amino acids. V lost 8 bases and J 2 bases, leaving 13 bases between the germline ends. Written as DNA, the CDR3 is TGTGCCAGCGGTCCTGGCCCAACCTACGAGCAGTACTTC. It codes for CASGPGPTYEQYF.

This clonotype was counted a few times. The rearrangement uses TRBV7-9 and TRBJ2-5; TRBD2 matches 12 bases. V trimming: 8 bases; J trimming: 2 bases; junction bases outside the gene matches: 6. CDR3 size: 15 residues. Germline CDR1 is SEHNR and CDR2 is FQNEAQ (reference sequence). The CDR3 DNA reads TGTGCCAGCCGGCTAGCGGGGGGGTCACAAGAGACCCAGTACTTC. It encodes CASRLAGGSQETQYF.

This clonotype has more than one count but fewer than ten. This chain links TRBV5-6 with TRBJ1-4; D is possibly TRBD1 (5 bases). The CDR3 extends over 15 amino acids. V was clipped by 4 bases and J by 1 base, with 11 bases between them. Germline V lookup: CDR1 SGHDT, CDR2 YYEEEE. The CDR3 DNA is TGTGCCAGCAGCGCATTGGGGGGAACTAATGAAAAACTGTTTTTT. Protein product: CASSALGGTNEKLFF.